Shown below are 17 T cell receptor beta chains from a single sample sequenced in a study of OX40 agonist ivuxolimab in advanced cancers. Profiled with immunoSEQ multiplex PCR; TCRdb holds only in-frame clones, not every one. This table has about 73,000 clones, approximately 91% appearing once. This specimen was CD4+ or CD8+ T cells sorted from blood, taken in a trial of the OX40 agonist ivuxolimab. Source of these receptors: an adult with an advanced solid tumor such as melanoma, head and neck, liver or kidney cancer.

This rearrangement joins TRBV10-2 to TRBJ2-7; 11 bases map to TRBD2. This CDR3 spans 12 amino acids. V lost 8 bases to trimming and J lost 3 bases; unmatched junction nucleotides: 0. The germline CDR1 and CDR2 sequences are WSHSY and SAAADI. This CDR3 is CASGTSGYEQYF. CDR3 DNA sequence: TGCGCCAGCGGGACTAGCGGCTACGAGCAGTACTTC.

The chain is built from TRBV6-5 and TRBJ1-2; no firm D call. V shed 2 bases and J shed 11 bases, with 9 bases lying between them. The CDR3 extends over 11 amino acids. Germline V CDR1 and CDR2: MNHEY, SVGAGI. The CDR3 DNA follows: TGTGCCAGCAGTTACGAGTCAGAATACACCTTC. Translation gives CASSYESEYTF.

The chain uses TRBV6-1 and TRBJ2-2; D remains unclear. The CDR3 runs 13 residues. Deletions cut 6 bases from V and 5 bases from J, with 10 bases between. The germline V gene has CDR1 MNHNS and CDR2 SASEGT. Here the CDR3 DNA reads TGTGCCAGCAGGGTCGACGGGACCGGGGAGCTGTTTTTT. It specifies CASRVDGTGELFF.

The genes are TRBV5-1 and TRBJ1-1; D perhaps matches TRBD1 (6 bases). V was pared by 4 bases and J by 2 bases, with 15 bases between. Germline CDR1 reads SGHRS; CDR2 reads YFSETQ. The CDR3 is 15 residues long. The CDR3 here is CASSPTGTHNTEAFF. The DNA for the CDR3 is TGCGCCAGCAGCCCGACCGGGACACATAACACTGAAGCTTTCTTT.

This chain uses TRBV5-1 with TRBJ2-7, with 9 bases lining up with TRBD2. The V gene's germline CDR1 is SGHRS and CDR2 YFSETQ. The junction had 9 bases not matched to a gene; V was cut back by 6 bases and J by 5 bases. The length of the CDR3 is 14 residues. CDR3 DNA sequence: TGCGCCAGCAACACGGCTAGCGGGGATGACGAGCAGTACTTC. Encoded protein: CASNTASGDDEQYF. The full variable domain, rest sourced from reference TRBV5-1 and TRBJ2-7, is KAGVTQTPRYLIKTRGQQVTLSCSPISGHRSVSWYQQTPGQGLQFLFEYFSETQRNKGNFPGRFSGRQFSNSRSEMNVSTLELGDSALYLCASNTASGDDEQYFGPGTRLTVT.

This clone was detected only a few times. The rearrangement uses TRBV6-5 and TRBJ1-1; no definite D call. Between the trimmed V and J ends, which lost 8 bases and 10 bases, there was a span of 17 bases. The CDR3 length is 12 residues. Germline V gene sequence: CDR1 MNHEY, CDR2 SVGAGI. The DNA for the CDR3 is TGTGCCAGCCGAAAGGCGACATCGGTAGCTTTCTTT. The encoded protein is CASRKATSVAFF.

The genes are TRBV5-4 and TRBJ2-2; the D is unclear. The CDR3 runs 15 residues. V was clipped by 2 bases and J by 6 bases, with 14 bases between them. Germline loops: CDR1 SGHNT, CDR2 YYREEE (reference sequence). This chain's CDR3 is CASSLGSPRAGELFF. CDR3 in DNA: TGTGCCAGCAGCTTAGGATCCCCTAGGGCCGGGGAGCTGTTTTTT.

The V gene is TRBV5-6, the J gene TRBJ2-7, with D possibly TRBD2 on 6 matching bases. Germline V gene sequence: CDR1 SGHDT, CDR2 YYEEEE. Trimming stripped 0 bases from V and 7 bases from J, with 14 bases between. The CDR3 length is 14 residues. CDR3 region: CASSLAEGWSEQYF. CDR3 DNA: TGTGCCAGCAGCTTGGCGGAGGGGTGGTCTGAGCAGTACTTC.

The CDR3 reads CASSLRGGASGSFTDTQYF. CDR3 sequence (DNA): TGTGCCAGCAGCTTACGAGGGGGGGCTAGCGGGAGTTTTACAGATACGCAGTATTTT. V is TRBV7-8 and J is TRBJ2-3, with 10 bases identical to TRBD2. The CDR3 totals 19 residues. V gave up 2 bases and J gave up 3 bases; unmatched junction bases: 14. The germline gives CDR1 SGHVS, CDR2 FQNEAQ.

There are a few counts of this clone. V is TRBV20-1 and J is TRBJ1-1, with a possible D match to TRBD1 (5 bases). Germline V gene sequence: CDR1 DFQATT, CDR2 SNEGSKA (reference sequence). The CDR3 sequence is 10 residues long. V was shortened by 6 bases and J by 5 bases, with 7 bases between the two germline ends. The CDR3 nucleotides are TGCAGTGCAGGGGTAACTGAAGCTTTCTTT. Translating gives CSAGVTEAFF.

This chain links TRBV2 with TRBJ1-2; tentative D call: TRBD1 (5 bases). This CDR3 is 14 amino acids long. Germline V lookup: CDR1 SNHLY, CDR2 FYNNEI. V lost 3 bases, J lost 0 bases, and 8 bases lay in between. DNA of the CDR3: TGTGCCAGCAGTGAGTCGGGGGCTAACTATGGCTACACCTTC. Amino acids: CASSESGANYGYTF.

The chain has TRBV10-3 and TRBJ1-6; D is unclear. There are 15 residues in the CDR3. V lost 7 bases and J lost 7, with 17 bases in between. Per germline, CDR1 ENHRY and CDR2 SYGVKD. The CDR3 is CAIKSVQAENSPLHF. The CDR3 DNA follows: TGTGCCATCAAATCGGTGCAGGCCGAAAATTCACCCCTCCACTTT.

V and J are TRBV5-6 and TRBJ1-4; D is possibly TRBD1 (6 bases). CDR3 length equals 15 residues. Germline V lookup: CDR1 SGHDT, CDR2 YYEEEE. Trimming took 3 bases from V and 6 from J, leaving 15 bases between them. The CDR3 nucleotides are TGTGCCAGCAGCTCTACCAGGGGAGCGGATGAAAAACTGTTTTTT. Its protein is CASSSTRGADEKLFF.

The rearrangement joins TRBV9 to TRBJ2-3; no reliable D call. Germline V gives CDR1 SGDLS, CDR2 YYNGEE. The CDR3 sequence is 17 residues long. V lost 0 bases to trimming and J lost 0 bases, with 14 bases between them. The chain's CDR3 is CASSVAIFPRSTDTQYF. CDR3 bases: TGTGCCAGCAGCGTAGCTATATTCCCTCGAAGCACAGATACGCAGTATTTT.

V gene TRBV25-1 combines with J gene TRBJ1-5; D not certain. This CDR3 contains 12 residues. CDR1 and CDR2 (germline): MGHDK, SYGVNS. Trimming removed 5 bases from V and 4 bases from J, with 6 bases in between. This CDR3 is CASSLGNQPQHF. The CDR3 DNA is TGTGCCAGCAGTCTGGGGAATCAGCCCCAGCATTTT.

The V call is TRBV5-4, the J call TRBJ2-7; D tentatively reads TRBD1 or TRBD2 (5 bases each). CDR1 is SGHNT, CDR2 YYREEE, per germline (reference sequence). The CDR3 runs to 13 residues. Trimming removed 4 bases at V and 2 bases at J, with 10 bases between. In DNA, the CDR3 is TGTGCCAGCAGCCCACGGGGCCCCTACGAGCAGTACTTC. This translates into CASSPRGPYEQYF.

The chain is built from TRBV5-1 and TRBJ2-1, with TRBD2 matching over 9 bases. The ends lost 4 bases at V and 4 bases at J; junction bases unmatched: 18. Germline CDR1 SGHRS, CDR2 YFSETQ. The CDR3 runs to 19 residues. CDR3 protein: CASSQSDWTAGGKYNEQFF. The DNA for the CDR3 is TGCGCCAGCAGCCAGAGTGATTGGACAGCGGGAGGTAAATACAATGAGCAGTTCTTC.